This T cell receptor beta chain was identified in a study of blood T cell repertoires in COVID-19. Clones were read by immunoSEQ multiplex PCR, and TCRdb kept only the in-frame ones, dropping some. The repertoire holds about 180,000 clones, about three quarters seen once, with approximately 27% in the top ten. From germline, CDR1 is LGHNT and CDR2 FRNRAP. V lost 2 bases to trimming and J lost 1 base, with 12 bases between them. This CDR3 has 16 amino acids. This clone was observed once. Sequenced input: peripheral blood. This receptor was obtained from a woman aged 70 to 79 with acute or convalescent COVID-19. The chain combines TRBV12-5 with TRBJ2-1, with unresolved D. As DNA, the CDR3 is TGTGCTAGTGGTTTGTCGCGAGAAAGATCCTACAATGAGCAGTTCTTC. Translated, it gives CASGLSRERSYNEQFF. Drawing the rest from reference TRBV12-5 and TRBJ2-1, the complete variable domain is DARVTQTPRHKVTEMGQEVTMRCQPILGHNTVFWYRQTMMQGLELLAYFRNRAPLDDSGMPKDRFSAEMPDATLATLKIQPSEPRDSAVYFCASGLSRERSYNEQFFGPGTRLTVL.